A selection of T cell receptor beta chains follows, all from one sample in a study of Ad26.COV2.S vaccination and SARS-CoV-2 variants. Data came from immunoSEQ multiplex PCR; TCRdb stores just in-frame clones and leaves some out. The sample yields tens of thousands of clones, 82% seen once. The sample consisted of peripheral blood, taken after recovery from COVID-19. The receptors stem from a human donor who had recovered from COVID-19. Both conserved end residues are trimmed from each CDR3. The order of the fields is CDR3 protein, J gene, V gene.

CDR3 protein: ASSTANYGYT
J gene: TRBJ1-2
V gene: TRBV28

CDR3 protein: ASSPRRGLATGETQY
J gene: TRBJ2-5
V gene: TRBV9

CDR3 protein: ASSAKLAALQIWQY
J gene: TRBJ2-7
V gene: TRBV6-1

CDR3 protein: ASGKPDPGARANVLT
J gene: TRBJ2-6
V gene: TRBV12-5

CDR3 protein: ASSLVRLANTGELF
J gene: TRBJ2-2
V gene: TRBV7-2

CDR3 protein: ASSETGGSNQPQH
J gene: TRBJ1-5
V gene: TRBV7-9

CDR3 protein: ASSLAPRPRVGTDTQY
J gene: TRBJ2-3
V gene: TRBV7-2

CDR3 protein: ASSGQITGASPLH
J gene: TRBJ1-6
V gene: TRBV28

CDR3 protein: ASSVGYAAGGTEAF
J gene: TRBJ1-1
V gene: TRBV9

CDR3 protein: ASSDIQGRETGAF
J gene: TRBJ1-1
V gene: TRBV5-1

CDR3 protein: ASSEAGNYRDTQY
J gene: TRBJ2-3
V gene: TRBV6-1

CDR3 protein: ASSVGLSQTYEQY
J gene: TRBJ2-7
V gene: TRBV9

CDR3 protein: ASSHGQKTYEQY
J gene: TRBJ2-7
V gene: TRBV4-2

CDR3 protein: ASSLFGNQPQH
J gene: TRBJ1-5
V gene: TRBV7-9

CDR3 protein: ATSRRTGNYGYT
J gene: TRBJ1-2
V gene: TRBV15

CDR3 protein: ASSYLGGAGDTQY
J gene: TRBJ2-3
V gene: TRBV6-2/TRBV6-3

CDR3 protein: ASSSGQGGF
J gene: TRBJ2-1
V gene: TRBV11-3

CDR3 protein: ASSTRDWAYNEQF
J gene: TRBJ2-1
V gene: TRBV19

CDR3 protein: ASSLGLVVETQY
J gene: TRBJ2-5
V gene: TRBV5-4

CDR3 protein: ASRLQEPLNTEAF
J gene: TRBJ1-1
V gene: TRBV4-1